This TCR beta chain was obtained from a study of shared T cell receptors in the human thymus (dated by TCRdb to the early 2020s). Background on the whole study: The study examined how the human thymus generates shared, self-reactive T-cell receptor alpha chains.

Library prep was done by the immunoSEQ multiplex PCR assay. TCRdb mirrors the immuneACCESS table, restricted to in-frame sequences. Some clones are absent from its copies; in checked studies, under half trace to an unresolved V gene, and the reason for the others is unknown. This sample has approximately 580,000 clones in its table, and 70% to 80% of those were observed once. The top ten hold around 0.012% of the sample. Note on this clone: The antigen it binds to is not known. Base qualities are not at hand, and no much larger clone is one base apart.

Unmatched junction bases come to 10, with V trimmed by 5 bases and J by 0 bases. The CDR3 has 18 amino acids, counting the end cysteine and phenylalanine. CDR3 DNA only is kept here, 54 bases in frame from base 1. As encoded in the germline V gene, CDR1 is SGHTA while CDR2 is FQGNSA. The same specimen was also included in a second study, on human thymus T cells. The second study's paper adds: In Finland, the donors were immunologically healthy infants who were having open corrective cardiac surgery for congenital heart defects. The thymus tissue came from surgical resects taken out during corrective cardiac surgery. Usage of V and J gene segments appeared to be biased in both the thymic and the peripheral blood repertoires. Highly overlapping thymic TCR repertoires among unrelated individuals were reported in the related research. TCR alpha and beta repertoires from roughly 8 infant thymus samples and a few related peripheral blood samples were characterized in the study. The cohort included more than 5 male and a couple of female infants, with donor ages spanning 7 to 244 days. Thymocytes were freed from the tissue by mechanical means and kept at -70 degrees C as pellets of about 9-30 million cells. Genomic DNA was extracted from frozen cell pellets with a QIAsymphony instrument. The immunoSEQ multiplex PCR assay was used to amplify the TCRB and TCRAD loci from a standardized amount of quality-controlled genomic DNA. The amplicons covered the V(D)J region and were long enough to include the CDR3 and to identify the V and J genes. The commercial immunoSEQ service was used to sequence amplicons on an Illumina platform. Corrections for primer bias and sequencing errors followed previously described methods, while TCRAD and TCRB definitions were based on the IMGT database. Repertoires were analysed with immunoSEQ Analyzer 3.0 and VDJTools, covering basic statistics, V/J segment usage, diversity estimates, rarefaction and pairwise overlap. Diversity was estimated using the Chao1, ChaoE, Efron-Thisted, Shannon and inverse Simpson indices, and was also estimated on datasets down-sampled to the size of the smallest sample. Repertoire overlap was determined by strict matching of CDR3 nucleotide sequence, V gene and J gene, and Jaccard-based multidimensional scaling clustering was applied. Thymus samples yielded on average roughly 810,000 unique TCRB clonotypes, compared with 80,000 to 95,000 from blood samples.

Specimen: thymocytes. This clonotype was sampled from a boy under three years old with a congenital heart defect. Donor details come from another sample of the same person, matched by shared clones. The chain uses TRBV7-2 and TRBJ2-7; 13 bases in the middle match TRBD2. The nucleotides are TGTGCCAGCAGCCCATCCGGGACTAGCGGGGAAAGCTCCTACGAGCAGTACTTC. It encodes CASSPSGTSGESSYEQYF. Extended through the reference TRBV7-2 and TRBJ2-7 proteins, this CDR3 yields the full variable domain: GAGVSQSPSNKVTEKGKDVELRCDPISGHTALYWYRQSLGQGLEFLIYFQGNSAPDKSGLPSDRFSAERTGGSVSTLTIQRTQQEDSAVYLCASSPSGTSGESSYEQYFGPGTRLTVT.